The 7 T cell receptor beta chains given below trace back to one sample, sequenced in a study of beta chain features in type 1 diabetes. The study reverse transcribed the entire isolated RNA, so it sequenced expressed TCRB transcripts. Clones were sequenced by immunoSEQ multiplex PCR, and TCRdb holds only the in-frame ones, with some missing. The sample shows approximately 200,000 clones, 9.6% of them seen only once. Input material: naive CD4+ T cells from blood. The receptors here all came from a woman in her late teens or twenties in good health.

The chain is built from TRBV15 and TRBJ2-4; no firm D call. Trimming removed 3 bases from V and 0 bases from J, with 9 bases in between. Germline CDR1 and CDR2: LNHNV and YYDKDF (reference sequence). CDR3 size: 15 residues. CDR3 sequence (DNA): TGTGCCACCAGCAGGCCCACGGTAGCCAAAAACATTCAGTACTTC. It specifies CATSRPTVAKNIQYF.

V and J are TRBV5-1 and TRBJ2-1; 10 nucleotides match TRBD2. J lost 5 bases, V lost 4 bases, and 12 bases had no gene match. Germline CDR1 is SGHRS and CDR2 is YFSETQ. CDR3 length: 17 amino acids. The CDR3 sequence: CASSPRLAGERNNEQFF. In DNA form, the CDR3 reads TGCGCCAGCAGCCCTCGGCTAGCGGGAGAGAGGAACAATGAGCAGTTCTTC. The complete variable domain, with remaining parts taken from reference TRBV5-1 and TRBJ2-1, reads KAGVTQTPRYLIKTRGQQVTLSCSPISGHRSVSWYQQTPGQGLQFLFEYFSETQRNKGNFPGRFSGRQFSNSRSEMNVSTLELGDSALYLCASSPRLAGERNNEQFFGPGTRLTVL.

This chain uses TRBV30 with TRBJ2-5; 8 bases are a match to TRBD2. The DNA end is more similar to TRBJ2-7, so the J call may be wrong. The CDR3 has 14 amino acids. Germline V CDR1 and CDR2: GTSNPN, SVGIG (reference sequence). CDR3 in amino acids: CAWSVLLAVHEQYF. The CDR3 DNA reads as TGTGCCTGGAGTGTACTACTAGCGGTTCACGAGCAGTACTTC.

V usage is TRBV5-1 and J usage is TRBJ2-3, with 8 nucleotides matching TRBD2. V lost 0 bases, J lost 1 base, and 4 bases stayed unmatched. Germline values: CDR1 SGHRS, CDR2 YFSETQ. This CDR3 has 16 amino acids. The CDR3 coding sequence is TGCGCCAGCAGCTTGGTTCCCGGGAGGGGCACAGATACGCAGTATTTT. The encoded protein is CASSLVPGRGTDTQYF.

The chain recombines TRBV9 with TRBJ2-2, with D hard to call. Trimming took off 3 bases at V and 2 bases at J, with 11 bases between the two ends. There are 15 residues in the CDR3. The germline gives CDR1 SGDLS, CDR2 YYNGEE. The CDR3 nucleotides read TGTGCCAGCAGCGCTTCTAGTGAAAACACCGGGGAGCTGTTTTTT. As protein: CASSASSENTGELFF.

CDR3 amino acids: CASSSSGSSNPDTQYF. The CDR3 region has the DNA TGTGCCAGCAGTTCTAGCGGGAGTAGTAACCCAGATACGCAGTATTTT. The chain links TRBV6-6 to TRBJ2-3, with 10 bases fitting TRBD2. Losses at the gene ends were 4 bases for V and 4 bases for J; bases not matched to a gene: 8. CDR1 MNHNY and CDR2 SVGAGI come from the germline V gene (reference sequence). This CDR3 contains 16 residues.

This clone occurred a few times. Compared with germline, one end of the junction differs, possibly owing to a read error. CDR3 sequence: CASNVSGRVNGELFF. The CDR3 DNA follows: TGTGCCAGCAACGTAAGCGGGAGGGTTAACGGGGAGCTGTTTTTT. This sequence joins TRBV9 and TRBJ2-2; 10 nucleotides agree with TRBD2. CDR1 and CDR2 from the germline V gene are SGDLS and YYNGEE. This CDR3 comprises 15 residues.